This T cell receptor beta chain was captured in a study of T cell responses to AZD1222 COVID-19 vaccine. Study outcomes and limitations: Vaccination with two AZD1222 doses was followed by a rise in Spike-specific TCR breadth and depth. The study identified only a handful of AZD1222 recipients as seropositive at baseline. The span of vaccine-associated CD4 TCRs extended across spike, with dominance at 160-218 and 743-854.

The repertoire was sequenced with immunoSEQ multiplex PCR; TCRdb's copy has only in-frame clones and lacks some. Among over 85,000 clones listed, 90% were seen once. A word on this clone: Its specificity is not known.

Deletions cut 0 bases from V and 5 bases from J, with 8 bases between. The CDR3 is made up of 13 amino acids. The germline V gene has CDR1 SGDLS and CDR2 YYNGEE. The rearrangement links TRBV9 to TRBJ1-2; no clear D. The sequence derives from an adult in good health. The source was peripheral blood, collected on day 0 of AZD1222 vaccination. The CDR3 protein is CASSVVERYGYTF. In DNA, the CDR3 is TGTGCCAGCAGCGTAGTAGAGAGATATGGCTACACCTTC. The complete variable domain, with remaining parts taken from reference TRBV9 and TRBJ1-2, reads DSGVTQTPKHLITATGQRVTLRCSPRSGDLSVYWYQQSLDQGLQFLIQYYNGEERAKGNILERFSAQQFPDLHSELNLSSLELGDSALYFCASSVVERYGYTFGSGTRLTVV.